Described below is a single T cell receptor (beta chain) sequence and its context. Its target antigen remains unknown. One base away there is no much larger clone; base qualities are not given. The entry originates in a study of T cell responses to AZD1222 COVID-19 vaccine (dated by TCRdb to the early 2020s). Context from the whole study: A total of under 250 trial participants underwent TCR sequencing, of whom 200 to 220 had received two doses of AZD1222 and about 25 had received two doses of the MenACWY control vaccine. Trial participants were enrolled by age into 18-55, 56-69 and 70-plus year subgroups, with roughly 150, 30 and 60 TCR-sequenced participants respectively. Results and caveats for the whole study, not just this receptor: A significant rise in spike-specific TCR breadth and depth was observed after two AZD1222 doses relative to day 0 and relative to MenACWY recipients. Because no day 14 peak-response samples were available, repertoires were characterized only after the peak T cell response. Participants were mostly white British and included more females than males, and it was suggested by the authors that clonal diversity may have been underestimated. Only five to seven AZD1222 recipients were SARS-CoV-2 seropositive at baseline, limiting conclusions about previously exposed vaccinees. Reportedly, close to half of the unique spike-specific TCRs recognized epitopes lying outside the regions that are mutated in the B.1.351 and B.1.1.7 variants. The vaccine-associated CD4 TCRs covered the entire spike protein, and the dominant responses fell in regions 160-218 and 743-854. The 56-69-year group was small, and its depth increase did not reach significance, likely because of low power.

The CDR3 regions of human TCRbeta chains were analyzed by immunosequencing. The authors processed their data as follows. Repertoire TCRs were checked for matches against a reference library of SARS-CoV-2-specific TCRs that had been generated using the MIRA antigen-specificity platform. Breadth was defined as the fraction of unique TCRs that were SARS-CoV-2-associated, and depth was defined as the fraction of total T cells that were SARS-CoV-2-associated. Using the MIRA data, each spike-specific TCR was mapped to the spike region that the TCR reacts to and placed in a CD4 or CD8 class. Log10-transformed breadth and depth values were compared by one-way ANOVA with Sidak's multiple comparisons tests. Held by TCRdb, this immuneACCESS table contains in-frame sequences only and omits some clones. Under half of the omission traces to an unresolved V gene where checked; the cause of the rest is unknown. The D gene and trimming were derived from the DNA, and the V and J assignments and clone size from that table. The sample table contains roughly 120,000 clones; only one count was recorded for 80% to 95% of them. The ten most abundant clones make up roughly 2.5% of the sample.

Cut back by 3 bases and 4 bases, the V and J ends lie 12 bases apart. From the cysteine up to the phenylalanine, the CDR3 has a length of 14 residues. The only DNA kept is the CDR3, 42 bases in frame from the first base. CDR1 is given as MNHEY and CDR2 as SVGEGT, both from the germline V gene. Sample time point, as interpreted from the label and publication: about 28 days (+/-7) after the second vaccine dose. AZD1222 recipients given second doses at about 4 weeks or at about 12 weeks were pooled, since spike-specific TCR depth and breadth were not found to differ between the two schedules. The vaccinee samples were drawn from two UK trials, COV001 and COV002, one of which was a single-blind randomized controlled phase 2/3 trial testing AZD1222 (ChAdOx1 nCoV-19) in healthy adults. For TCRbeta chain sequencing, PBMC samples were collected from trial participants at day 0 and at day 28 after the second dose.

The starting material was peripheral blood, obtained 28 days after the second AZD1222 dose. This receptor was identified in an adult who received the AZD1222 COVID-19 vaccine. Recombination connected TRBV6-2 or TRBV6-3 to TRBJ1-1; no confident D gene assignment can be made. The DNA is TGTGCCAGCAGTTATATTAGGGATTTCACTGAAGCTTTCTTT. It translates to CASSYIRDFTEAFF.